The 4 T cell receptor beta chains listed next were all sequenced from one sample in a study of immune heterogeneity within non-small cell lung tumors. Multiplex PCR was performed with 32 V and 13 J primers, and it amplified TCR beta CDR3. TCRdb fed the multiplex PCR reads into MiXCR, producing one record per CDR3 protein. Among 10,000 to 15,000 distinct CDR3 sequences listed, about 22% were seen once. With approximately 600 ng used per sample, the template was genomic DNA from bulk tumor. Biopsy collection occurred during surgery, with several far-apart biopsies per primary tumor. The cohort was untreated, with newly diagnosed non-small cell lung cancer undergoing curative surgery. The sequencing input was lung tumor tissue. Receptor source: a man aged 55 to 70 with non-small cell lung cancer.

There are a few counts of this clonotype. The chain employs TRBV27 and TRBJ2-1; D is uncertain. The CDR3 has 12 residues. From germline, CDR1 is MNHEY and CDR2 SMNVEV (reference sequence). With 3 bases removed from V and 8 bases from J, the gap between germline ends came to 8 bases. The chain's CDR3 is CASSFGDYEQFF. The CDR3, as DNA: TGTGCCAGCAGTTTTGGAGATTATGAGCAGTTCTTC.

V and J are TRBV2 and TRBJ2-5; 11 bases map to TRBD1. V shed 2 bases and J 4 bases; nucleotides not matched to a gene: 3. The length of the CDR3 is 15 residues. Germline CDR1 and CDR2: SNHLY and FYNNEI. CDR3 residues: CASSEWTGGTETQYF. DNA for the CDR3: TGTGCCAGCAGTGAATGGACAGGGGGCACAGAGACCCAGTACTTC.

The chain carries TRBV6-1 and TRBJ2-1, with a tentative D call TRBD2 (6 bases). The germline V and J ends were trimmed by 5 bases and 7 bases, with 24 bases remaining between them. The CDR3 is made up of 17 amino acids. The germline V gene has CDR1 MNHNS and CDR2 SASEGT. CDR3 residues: CASSQSAGSFGENEQFF. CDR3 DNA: TGTGCCAGCAGTCAATCTGCCGGGAGCTTTGGGGAGAATGAGCAGTTCTTC.

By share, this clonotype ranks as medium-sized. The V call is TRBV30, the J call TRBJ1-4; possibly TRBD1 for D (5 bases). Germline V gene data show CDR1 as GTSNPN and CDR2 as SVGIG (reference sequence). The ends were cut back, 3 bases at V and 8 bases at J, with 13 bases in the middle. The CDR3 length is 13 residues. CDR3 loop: CAWRGRVEEKLFF. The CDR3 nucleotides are TGTGCCTGGAGAGGCAGGGTAGAGGAAAAACTGTTTTTT.